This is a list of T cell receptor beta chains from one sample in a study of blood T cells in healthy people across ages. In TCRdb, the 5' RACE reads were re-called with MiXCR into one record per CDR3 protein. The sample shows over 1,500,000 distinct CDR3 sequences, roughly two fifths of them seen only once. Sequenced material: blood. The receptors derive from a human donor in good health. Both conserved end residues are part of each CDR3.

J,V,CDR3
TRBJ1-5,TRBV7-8,CASSSRLAAVNSNQPQHF
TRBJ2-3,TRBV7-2,CASSVSEGTYTYTQYF
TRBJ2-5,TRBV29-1,CSGQKQETQYF
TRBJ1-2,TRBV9,CASSVASDYGYTF
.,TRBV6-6,CASSYSINGGDNEQYF
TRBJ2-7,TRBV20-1,CSARFSGLHSYGQYF
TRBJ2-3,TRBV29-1,CSVETGTDTDTQYF
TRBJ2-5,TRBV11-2,CASSLVGLAEETQYF
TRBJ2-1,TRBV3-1,CASSQEHRQFF
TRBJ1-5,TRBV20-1,CSARSVSNQPQHF
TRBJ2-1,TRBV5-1,CASSLGRGGARNEQFF
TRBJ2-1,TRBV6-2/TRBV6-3,CASRRGGSNNEQFF
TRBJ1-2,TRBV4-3,CASSQGTGNSNYGYTF
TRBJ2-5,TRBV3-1,CASSDRGGQETQYF
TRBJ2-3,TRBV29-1,CSVGGLGVADTQYF
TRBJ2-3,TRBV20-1,CSASEGQGSTDTQYF
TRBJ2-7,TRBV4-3,CASSQGGGPYNEQYF
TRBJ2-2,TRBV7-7,CASSLQAGGQTGELFF